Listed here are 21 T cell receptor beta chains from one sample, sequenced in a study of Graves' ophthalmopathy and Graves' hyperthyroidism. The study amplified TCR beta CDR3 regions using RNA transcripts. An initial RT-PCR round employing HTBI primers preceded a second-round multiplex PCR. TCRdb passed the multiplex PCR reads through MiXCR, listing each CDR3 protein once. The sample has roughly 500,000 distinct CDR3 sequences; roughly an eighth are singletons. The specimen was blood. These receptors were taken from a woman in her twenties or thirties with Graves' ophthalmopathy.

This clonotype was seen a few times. CDR3 residues: CASSTGTSGGFSTDTQYF. The CDR3 DNA reads TGTGCCAGCAGTACTGGGACTAGCGGGGGGTTCAGCACAGATACGCAGTATTTT. This sequence joins TRBV11-2 and TRBJ2-3; 15 nucleotides line up with TRBD2. Trimming removed 6 bases from V and 0 bases from J; junction bases left unmatched: 7. CDR3 length: 18 residues. Germline CDR1 SGHAT, CDR2 FQNNGV. Full variable domain (missing parts from reference TRBV11-2 and TRBJ2-3): EAGVAQSPRYKIIEKRQSVAFWCNPISGHATLYWYQQILGQGPKLLIQFQNNGVVDDSQLPKDRFSAERLKGVDSTLKIQPAKLEDSAVYLCASSTGTSGGFSTDTQYFGPGTRLTVL.

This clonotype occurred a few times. As DNA, the CDR3 is TGCAGTGCTAGTCTCCCGGGACAGGGAGACTTTAGCAATCAGCCCCAGCATTTT. This encodes CSASLPGQGDFSNQPQHF. The chain couples TRBV20-1 to TRBJ1-5; TRBD1 agrees at 9 bases. Germline trimming cut 3 bases from V and 0 bases from J; bases unmatched to any gene: 12. Per germline, CDR1 DFQATT and CDR2 SNEGSKA (reference sequence). This CDR3 comprises 18 residues.

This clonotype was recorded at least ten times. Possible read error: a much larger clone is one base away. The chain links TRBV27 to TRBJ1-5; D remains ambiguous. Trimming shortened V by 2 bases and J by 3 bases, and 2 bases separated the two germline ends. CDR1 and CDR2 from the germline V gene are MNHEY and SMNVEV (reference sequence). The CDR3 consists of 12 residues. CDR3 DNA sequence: TGTGCCAGCAGTTTACTCAATCAGCCCCAGCATTTT. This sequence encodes CASSLLNQPQHF.

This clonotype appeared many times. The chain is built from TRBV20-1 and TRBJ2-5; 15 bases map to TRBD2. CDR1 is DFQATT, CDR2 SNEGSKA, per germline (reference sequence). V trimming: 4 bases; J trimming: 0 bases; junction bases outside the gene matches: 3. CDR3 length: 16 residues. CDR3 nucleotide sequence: TGCAGTGCTATCGGGACTAGCGGGGGGCACCAAGAGACCCAGTACTTC. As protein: CSAIGTSGGHQETQYF.

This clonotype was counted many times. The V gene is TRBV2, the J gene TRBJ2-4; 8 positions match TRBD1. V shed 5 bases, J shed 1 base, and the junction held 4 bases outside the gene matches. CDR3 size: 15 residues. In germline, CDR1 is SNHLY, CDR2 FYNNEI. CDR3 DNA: TGTGCCAGCAGTACTGACAGGGGTGCCAAAAACATTCAGTACTTC. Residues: CASSTDRGAKNIQYF.

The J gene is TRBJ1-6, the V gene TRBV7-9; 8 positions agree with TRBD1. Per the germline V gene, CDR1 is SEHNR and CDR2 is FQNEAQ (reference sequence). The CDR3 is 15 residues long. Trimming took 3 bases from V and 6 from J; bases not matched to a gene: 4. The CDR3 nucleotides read TGTGCCAGCAGCTTCGGGACAGGAGCTAATTCACCCCTCCACTTT. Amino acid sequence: CASSFGTGANSPLHF.

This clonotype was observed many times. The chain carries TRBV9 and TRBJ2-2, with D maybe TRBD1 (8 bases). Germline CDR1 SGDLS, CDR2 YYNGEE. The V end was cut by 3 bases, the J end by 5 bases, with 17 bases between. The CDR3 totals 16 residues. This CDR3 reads CASSGGGTGGTGELFF. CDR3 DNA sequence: TGTGCCAGCAGCGGGGGAGGGACAGGCGGGACCGGGGAGCTGTTTTTT.

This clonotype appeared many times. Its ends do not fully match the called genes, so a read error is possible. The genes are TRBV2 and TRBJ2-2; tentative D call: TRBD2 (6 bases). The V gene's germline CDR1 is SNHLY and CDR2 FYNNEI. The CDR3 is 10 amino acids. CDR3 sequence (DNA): TGTGCCAGCATCGGCGGGGAGCTGCTCTTT. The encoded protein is CASIGGELLF.

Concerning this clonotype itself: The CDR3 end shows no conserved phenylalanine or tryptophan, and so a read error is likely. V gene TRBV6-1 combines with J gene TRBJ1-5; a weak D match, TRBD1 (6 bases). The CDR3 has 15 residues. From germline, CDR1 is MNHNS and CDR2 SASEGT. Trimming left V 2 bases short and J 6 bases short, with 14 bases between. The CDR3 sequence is CASSESWGGLQPQHV. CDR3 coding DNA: TGTGCCAGCAGTGAATCATGGGGGGGGCTTCAGCCCCAGCATGTT.

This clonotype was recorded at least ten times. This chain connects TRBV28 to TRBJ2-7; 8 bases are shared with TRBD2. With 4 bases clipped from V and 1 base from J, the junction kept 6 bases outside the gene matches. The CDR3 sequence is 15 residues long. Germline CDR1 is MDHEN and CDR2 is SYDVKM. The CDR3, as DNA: TGTGCCAGCAGTTACCAGACTAGCGATTCCTACGAGCAGTACTTC. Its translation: CASSYQTSDSYEQYF. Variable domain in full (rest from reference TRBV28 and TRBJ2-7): DVKVTQSSRYLVKRTGEKVFLECVQDMDHENMFWYRQDPGLGLRLIYFSYDVKMKEKGDIPEGYSVSREKKERFSLILESASTNQTSMYLCASSYQTSDSYEQYFGPGTRLTVT.

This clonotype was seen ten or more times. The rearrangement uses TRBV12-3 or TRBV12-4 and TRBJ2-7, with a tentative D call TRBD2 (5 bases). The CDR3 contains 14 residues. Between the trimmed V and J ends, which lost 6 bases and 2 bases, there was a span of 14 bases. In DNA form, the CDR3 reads TGTGCCAGCAGCTTCAGCGGTCTCGCCTACGAGCAGTACTTC. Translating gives CASSFSGLAYEQYF.

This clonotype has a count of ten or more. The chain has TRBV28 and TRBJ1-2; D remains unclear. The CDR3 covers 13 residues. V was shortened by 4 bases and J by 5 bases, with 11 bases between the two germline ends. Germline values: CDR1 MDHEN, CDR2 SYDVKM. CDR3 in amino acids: CASSSAGLYGYTF. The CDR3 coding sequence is TGTGCCAGCAGTTCGGCCGGATTGTATGGCTACACCTTC.

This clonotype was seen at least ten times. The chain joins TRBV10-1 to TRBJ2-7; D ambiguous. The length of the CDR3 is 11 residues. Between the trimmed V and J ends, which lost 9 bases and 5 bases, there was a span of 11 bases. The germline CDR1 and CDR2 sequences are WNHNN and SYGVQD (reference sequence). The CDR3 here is CASGCDHEQYF. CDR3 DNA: TGCGCCAGTGGGTGCGATCACGAGCAGTACTTC.

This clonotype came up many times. The DNA of the CDR3 is TGTGCCAGCAGTACCGGGGGTTCGGGGGGCGCCTATGGCTACACCTTC. Protein: CASSTGGSGGAYGYTF. This rearrangement joins TRBV28 to TRBJ1-2; maybe TRBD1 (6 bases). The CDR3 runs 16 residues. Trimming left V 5 bases short and J 4 bases short, with 20 bases between. Germline V gene data show CDR1 as MDHEN and CDR2 as SYDVKM.

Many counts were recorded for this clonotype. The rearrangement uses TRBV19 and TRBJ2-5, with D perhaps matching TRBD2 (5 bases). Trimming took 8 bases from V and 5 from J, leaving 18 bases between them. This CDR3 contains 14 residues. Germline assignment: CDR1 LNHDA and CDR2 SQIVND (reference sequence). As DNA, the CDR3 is TGTGCCAGTCAAGGGCTAGCCGGGGTGGAGACCCAGTACTTC. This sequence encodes CASQGLAGVETQYF. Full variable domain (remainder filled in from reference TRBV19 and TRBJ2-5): DGGITQSPKYLFRKEGQNVTLSCEQNLNHDAMYWYRQDPGQGLRLIYYSQIVNDFQKGDIAEGYSVSREKKESFPLTVTSAQKNPTAFYLCASQGLAGVETQYFGPGTRLLVL.

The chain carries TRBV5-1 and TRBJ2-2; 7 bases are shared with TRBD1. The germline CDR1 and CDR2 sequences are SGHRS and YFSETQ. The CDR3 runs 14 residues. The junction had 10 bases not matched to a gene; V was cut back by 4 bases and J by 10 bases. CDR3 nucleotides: TGCGCCAGCAGCACCGGGGACAGCCGCGTGGAGCTGTTTTTT. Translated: CASSTGDSRVELFF.

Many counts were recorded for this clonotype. CDR3 in amino acids: CASSLGSGRGYEQYF. In nucleotides, the CDR3 is TGTGCCAGCAGCTTAGGGAGCGGGAGGGGCTACGAGCAGTACTTC. J is TRBJ2-7 and V is TRBV7-6, with 10 nucleotides matching TRBD2. Germline values: CDR1 SGHVS, CDR2 FNYEAQ. CDR3 size: 15 residues. Trimming took 1 base from V and 3 from J; bases not matched to a gene: 3.

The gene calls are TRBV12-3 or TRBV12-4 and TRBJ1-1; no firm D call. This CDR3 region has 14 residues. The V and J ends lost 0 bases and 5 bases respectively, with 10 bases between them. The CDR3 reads CASSLARGSTEAFF. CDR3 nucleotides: TGTGCCAGCAGTTTAGCGCGAGGGTCGACTGAAGCTTTCTTT.

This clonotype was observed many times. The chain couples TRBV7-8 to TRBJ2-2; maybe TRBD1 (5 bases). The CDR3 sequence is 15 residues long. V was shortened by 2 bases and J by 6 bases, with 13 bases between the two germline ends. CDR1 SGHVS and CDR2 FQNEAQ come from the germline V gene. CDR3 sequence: CASSLIQGRAGELFF. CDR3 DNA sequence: TGTGCCAGCAGCTTAATCCAGGGAAGGGCCGGGGAGCTGTTTTTT.

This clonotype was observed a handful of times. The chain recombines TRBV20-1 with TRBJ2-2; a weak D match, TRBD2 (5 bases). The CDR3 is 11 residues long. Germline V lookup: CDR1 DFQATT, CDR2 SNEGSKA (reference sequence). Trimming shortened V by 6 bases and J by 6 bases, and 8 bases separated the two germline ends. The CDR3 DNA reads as TGCAGTGCCGGGAAGCCCGGGGAGCTGTTTTTT. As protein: CSAGKPGELFF.

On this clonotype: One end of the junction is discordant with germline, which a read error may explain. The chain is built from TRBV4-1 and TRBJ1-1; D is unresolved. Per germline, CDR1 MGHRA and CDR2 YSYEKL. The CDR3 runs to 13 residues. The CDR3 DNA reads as TGCGCCAGCAGCCAAGTCGACGGTGCTGAAGCTTGCTTT. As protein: CASSQVDGAEACF.